The clone carrying this T cell receptor beta chain occurred many times. Germline assignment: CDR1 LGHDT and CDR2 YNNKEL (reference sequence). The CDR3 is made up of 16 amino acids. Trimming shortened V by 4 bases and J by 3 bases, and 15 bases separated the two germline ends. TCRbeta library construction was performed incorporating unique molecular identifiers. TCRdb independently ran MiXCR on the PCR reads; one entry per CDR3 protein. The sample records some 200,000 distinct CDR3 sequences, 6.3% being singletons. The source of the sample is a study of T-cell reconstitution after alpha-beta-depleted transplantation in children.

The chain has TRBV3-1 and TRBJ2-2; D may correspond to TRBD1 or TRBD2 (5 bases each). The sequence was collected from a girl less than two years old with combined immunodeficiency, due to receive a stem cell transplant. Sequenced material: PBMCs, taken before TCRalphabeta/CD19-depleted stem cell transplant. CDR3 in DNA: TGTGCCAGCAGCCCAGAGGGACGCAGATACACCGGGGAGCTGTTTTTT. It encodes CASSPEGRRYTGELFF.